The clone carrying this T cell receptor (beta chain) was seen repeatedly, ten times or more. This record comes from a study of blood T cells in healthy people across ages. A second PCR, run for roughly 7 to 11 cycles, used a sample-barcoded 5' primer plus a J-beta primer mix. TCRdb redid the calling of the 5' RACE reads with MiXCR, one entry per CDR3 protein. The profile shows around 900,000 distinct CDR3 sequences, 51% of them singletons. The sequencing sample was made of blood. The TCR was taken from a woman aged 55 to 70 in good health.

The CDR3 sequence is CASSRLGDEQFF. CDR3 in DNA: TGTGCCAGCAGTCGACTAGGAGATGAGCAGTTCTTC. V is TRBV27 and J is TRBJ2-1, with a possible D match to TRBD2 (6 bases). From germline, CDR1 is MNHEY and CDR2 SMNVEV (reference sequence). CDR3 length: 12 amino acids. Trimming left V 5 bases short and J 8 bases short, with 10 bases between.